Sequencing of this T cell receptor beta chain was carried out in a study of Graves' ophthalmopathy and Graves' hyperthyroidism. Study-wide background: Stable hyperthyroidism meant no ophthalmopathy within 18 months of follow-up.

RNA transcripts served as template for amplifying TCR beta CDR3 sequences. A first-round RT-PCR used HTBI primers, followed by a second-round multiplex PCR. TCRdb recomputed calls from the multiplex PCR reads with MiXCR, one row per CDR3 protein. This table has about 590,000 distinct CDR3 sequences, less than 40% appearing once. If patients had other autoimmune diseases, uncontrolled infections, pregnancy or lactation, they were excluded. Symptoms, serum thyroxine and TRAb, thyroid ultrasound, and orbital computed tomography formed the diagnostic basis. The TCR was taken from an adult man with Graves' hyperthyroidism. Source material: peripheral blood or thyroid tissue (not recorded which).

CDR3 nucleotide sequence: TGCAGTGCTAGAGATGAGGAGCTCCCGGCCGGGTTCTACGGTAGCTACACCTTC. This encodes CSARDEELPAGFYGSYTF. The V gene is TRBV20-1, the J gene TRBJ1-2; D remains unclear. The CDR3 totals 18 residues. Germline V gene lookup returns CDR1 DFQATT and CDR2 SNEGSKA (reference sequence). V lost 0 bases and J lost 9, with 29 bases in between.